This TCR beta chain was sequenced for a study of blood T cell repertoires in COVID-19. Profiled with immunoSEQ multiplex PCR; TCRdb holds only in-frame clones, not every one. In the table there are tens of thousands of clones, 65% to 85% of which are singletons. This clone has only a few counts. The V and J ends lost 2 bases and 0 bases respectively, with 10 bases between them. This CDR3 spans 15 amino acids. Germline CDR1 LGHDT, CDR2 YNNKEL (reference sequence). The specimen was peripheral blood. This chain joins TRBV3-1 (or the pseudogene TRBV3-2) and TRBJ1-1; D might be TRBD1 (5 bases). The receptor's source is a man of 80 years or more with COVID-19, enrolled during active disease. The CDR3 loop reads CASSQRGGMNTEAFF. The CDR3, as DNA: TGTGCCAGCAGCCAAAGGGGAGGGATGAACACTGAAGCTTTCTTT.